Listed below are T cell receptor beta chains from one sample, sequenced in a study of spatial heterogeneity in lung cancer. One entry per CDR3 protein results from TCRdb running MiXCR on the 5' RACE reads. This repertoire shows roughly 11,000 distinct CDR3 sequences, roughly 15% found once; its top ten account for roughly a sixth. The sequencing used lung tumor tissue, collected at surgery. These receptors all come from a male donor with early-stage non-small cell lung cancer. The CDR3 runs from the conserved cysteine through the conserved F or W. The order of the fields is CDR3 length, J gene, V gene, clone size, D gene, CDR3 protein, CDR3 DNA. The D gene is left open where the match is weak. Part of the rows lack a size; the others show once, few, many or a class for expanded clones.

>15|TRBJ2-3|TRBV20-1|-|-
CSAIARALDTDTQYF
TGCAGTGCGATAGCTCGAGCCCTCGACACAGATACGCAGTATTTT
>16|TRBJ2-1|TRBV7-2|many|TRBD2
CASSSQAGVSYNEQFF
TGTGCCAGCAGCTCCCAAGCGGGAGTTTCATACAATGAGCAGTTCTTC
>11|TRBJ2-7|TRBV20-1|medium-sized|TRBD1
CSAPGQLEQYF
TGCAGTGCTCCGGGACAGCTCGAGCAGTACTTC
>16|TRBJ1-1|TRBV4-1|medium-sized|TRBD1
CASSQVPSQGRTEAFF
TGCGCCAGCAGCCAAGTACCGTCACAGGGGAGAACTGAAGCTTTCTTT
>12|TRBJ2-3|TRBV7-9|many|-
CASSSDSLEQYF
TGTGCCAGCAGTTCGGACTCCCTGGAGCAGTATTTT
>13|TRBJ1-1|TRBV27|many|-
CASSPQRQTEAFF
TGTGCCAGCAGTCCCCAGAGACAGACTGAAGCTTTCTTT
>14|TRBJ1-1|TRBV5-1|few|-
CASSRGTQGTEAFF
TGCGCCAGCAGCCGGGGGACGCAGGGCACTGAAGCTTTCTTT
>16|TRBJ2-3|TRBV5-1|medium-sized|-
CASSLVVGGGADTQYF
TGCGCCAGCAGCTTGGTAGTTGGGGGAGGCGCAGATACGCAGTATTTT
>15|TRBJ2-1|TRBV29-1|-|TRBD1
CSVEKRTGRSGEQFF
TGCAGCGTTGAAAAGAGGACAGGGCGATCCGGAGAGCAGTTCTTC
>11|TRBJ2-3|TRBV25-1|many|-
CASSLADTQYF
TGTGCCAGCAGTTTAGCGGATACGCAGTATTTT
>11|TRBJ2-7|TRBV30|many|-
CAWRGQYEQYF
TGTGCCTGGAGAGGACAGTATGAGCAGTACTTC
>15|TRBJ1-5|TRBV20-1|many|-
CSARVIESGPQPQHF
TGCAGTGCCAGGGTCATAGAGTCGGGGCCTCAGCCCCAGCATTTT
>12|TRBJ2-2|TRBV7-2|many|-
CASSLYTGELFF
TGTGCCAGCAGCTTGTACACCGGGGAGCTGTTTTTT
>17|TRBJ1-5|TRBV20-1|medium-sized|TRBD1
CSASSQGVSPTNQPQHF
TGCAGTGCTAGCTCACAGGGGGTATCCCCTACCAATCAGCCCCAGCATTTT
>15|TRBJ2-7|TRBV4-2|many|-
CASSQDRGGGYEQYF
TGTGCCAGCAGCCAAGATCGGGGTGGCGGCTACGAGCAGTACTTC
>14|TRBJ1-2|TRBV6-2/TRBV6-3|many|TRBD1
CASRRDRGAYGYTF
TGTGCCAGCAGACGGGACAGGGGAGCCTATGGCTACACCTTC
>20|TRBJ2-3|TRBV20-1|-|TRBD2
CSARGIITSGRTAGTDTQYF
TGCAGTGCTAGAGGGATTATTACTAGCGGGAGGACGGCTGGCACAGATACGCAGTATTTT
>12|TRBJ1-5|TRBV12-3/TRBV12-4|few|-
CASKEGNQPQHF
TGTGCCAGCAAGGAAGGCAATCAGCCCCAGCATTTT
>15|TRBJ2-2|TRBV11-2|many|-
CASRSRTGSTGELFF
TGTGCCAGCAGGTCCAGGACGGGGTCCACCGGGGAGCTGTTTTTT
>12|TRBJ2-3|TRBV20-1|-|-
CSAAQRADTQYF
TGCAGTGCTGCCCAGAGGGCAGATACGCAGTATTTT
>15|TRBJ1-1|TRBV11-2|-|-
CASSSQTQGNTEAFF
TGTGCCAGCAGTTCCCAAACCCAGGGGAACACTGAAGCTTTCTTT
>16|TRBJ2-5|TRBV6-5|medium-sized|-
CASKRSRDGTPKTQYF
TGTGCCAGCAAACGGAGCCGGGACGGAACCCCAAAGACCCAGTACTTC
>13|TRBJ2-1|TRBV12-5|many|TRBD2
CASGGGTSGEQFF
TGTGCTAGTGGGGGAGGGACTAGCGGCGAGCAGTTCTTC
>15|TRBJ2-7|TRBV6-5|many|TRBD2
CASRPTGTRFHEQYF
TGTGCCAGCAGGCCCACCGGGACTAGATTCCACGAGCAGTACTTC
>14|TRBJ2-3|TRBV7-7|-|-
CASSLVGATDTQYF
TGTGCCAGCAGCTTAGTGGGGGCCACAGATACGCAGTATTTT
>15|TRBJ2-2|TRBV7-2|many|TRBD2
CASSWSSGGGKELFF
TGTGCCAGCAGCTGGAGTAGCGGGGGGGGAAAGGAGCTGTTTTTT
>14|TRBJ1-5|TRBV28|-|TRBD1
CAISRGRQDQPQHF
TGTGCCATTTCCAGGGGGCGTCAGGATCAGCCCCAGCATTTT
>13|TRBJ1-5|TRBV18|medium-sized|-
CASSPTADQPQHF
TGTGCCAGCTCGCCGACGGCAGATCAGCCCCAGCATTTT
>14|TRBJ2-3|TRBV7-2|many|TRBD2
CASSLGTRTDTQYF
TGTGCCAGCAGCTTAGGGACTAGAACAGATACGCAGTATTTT
>14|TRBJ1-4|TRBV29-1|many|TRBD1
CSAKTWTGNEKLFF
TGCAGCGCCAAAACTTGGACAGGGAATGAAAAACTGTTTTTT
>13|TRBJ2-1|TRBV15|-|-
CATSRGLGNEQFF
TGTGCCACCAGCAGAGGACTCGGCAATGAGCAGTTCTTC
>15|TRBJ2-6|TRBV5-1|-|-
CASSLSPSGANVLTF
TGCGCCAGCAGCTTAAGCCCCTCTGGGGCCAACGTCCTGACTTTC
>14|TRBJ2-7|TRBV3-1|many|TRBD2
CASSTTSGSYEQYF
TGTGCCAGCAGCACGACTAGCGGGAGTTACGAGCAGTACTTC
>12|TRBJ2-5|TRBV29-1|-|-
CSVVRGRETQYF
TGCAGCGTTGTGCGGGGGCGAGAGACCCAGTACTTC
>17|TRBJ2-3|TRBV12-3/TRBV12-4|many|TRBD2
CASSPPASGGAGDTQYF
TGTGCCAGCAGTCCCCCCGCTAGCGGGGGGGCCGGAGATACGCAGTATTTT